This T cell receptor beta chain emerged from a study of CD8+ T cells in alopecia areata. General observations from the study: Besides other cells, scalp samples also yield sequences of resident alphabeta T cells from normal skin. Clonality was higher in lesional than normal scalp, especially in alopecia totalis/universalis.

The V gene end was trimmed by 7 bases and the J gene end by 6 bases; junction bases not matched to a gene: 3. The CDR3 covers 13 residues. Germline CDR1 and CDR2: LGHNA and YNFKEQ. Investigators sorted PBMCs to obtain both CD4+ and CD8+ T cells. Notes on this clone: Its specificity is unknown.

Investigators isolated RNA and reverse transcribed it into cDNA to act as the sequencing template. Repertoires were generated with immunoSEQ multiplex PCR, while TCRdb's copy carries only in-frame clones and drops some. The sample yields about 150,000 clones, 62% seen once. This sequence originates from a human donor in good health. V is TRBV4-2 and J is TRBJ2-1, with 10 bases identical to TRBD1. Sequenced: CD8+ T cells sorted from blood. The CDR3, as DNA: TGTGCCAGCACCTGGACAGGGGGCAATGAGCAGTTCTTC. Encoded protein: CASTWTGGNEQFF.